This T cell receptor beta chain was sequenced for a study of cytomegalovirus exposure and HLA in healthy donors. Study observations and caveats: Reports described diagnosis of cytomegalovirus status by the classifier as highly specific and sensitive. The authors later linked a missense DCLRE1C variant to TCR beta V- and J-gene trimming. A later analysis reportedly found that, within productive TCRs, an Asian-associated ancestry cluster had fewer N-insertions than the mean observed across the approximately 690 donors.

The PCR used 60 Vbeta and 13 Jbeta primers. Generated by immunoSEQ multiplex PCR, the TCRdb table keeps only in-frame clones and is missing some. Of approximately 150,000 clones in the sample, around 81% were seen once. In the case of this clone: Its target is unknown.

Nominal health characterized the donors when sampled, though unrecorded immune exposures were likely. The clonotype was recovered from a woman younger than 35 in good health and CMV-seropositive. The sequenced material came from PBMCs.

CDR3 protein: CASTLGGQGHEKLFF. CDR3 bases: TGTGCCAGCACCCTGGGAGGGCAGGGGCATGAAAAACTGTTTTTT. V usage is TRBV7-9 and J usage is TRBJ1-4, with D perhaps TRBD1 (6 bases). The CDR3 spans 15 residues. Germline CDR1 and CDR2: SEHNR and FQNEAQ (reference sequence). Trimming left V 7 bases short and J 6 bases short, with 18 bases between.